A selection of T cell receptor beta chains follows, all from one sample in a study of lung T cells in sarcoidosis with Löfgren's syndrome. TCRdb passed the reads through MiXCR, listing each CDR3 protein once. The profile shows some 1,000 distinct CDR3 sequences, 22% of them singletons. Source material: CD4+ T cells from PBMCs. The receptors stem from a human donor with sarcoidosis (Löfgren's syndrome or another form), or a control subject (not recorded which). CDR3s include the opening cysteine and the closing phenylalanine or tryptophan. Fields, in order: D gene, J gene, V gene, clone size, CDR3 DNA, CDR3 protein. A D gene is named only where the DNA matches it firmly. Rows may omit the clone size; those that give it use once, few, many or a size class.

>TRBD2|TRBJ2-1|TRBV9|many
TGTGCCAGCAGCGTATACAGCGGGAGCTCCTACAATGAGCAGTTCTTC
CASSVYSGSSYNEQFF
>TRBD1|TRBJ2-7|TRBV12-3/TRBV12-4|medium-sized
TGTGCCAGCAGTTCTCCAGGGGGCTACCGCTCCTACGAGCAGTACTTC
CASSSPGGYRSYEQYF
>TRBD1|TRBJ1-5|TRBV6-5|NA
TGTGTCAGCAGTTACTCGGGGGACAGGTTTAGCAATCGGCCCCAGCATTTT
CVSSYSGDRFSNRPQHF
>TRBD1|TRBJ1-1|TRBV9|medium-sized
TGTGCCAGCAGCGTAGAGGCAGGGGGCAGAACTGAAGCTTTCTTT
CASSVEAGGRTEAFF
>NA|TRBJ2-3|TRBV20-1|large
TGCAGTGCTAGAGTAGGGACGGGCACAGATACGCAGTATTTT
CSARVGTGTDTQYF
>NA|TRBJ2-5|TRBV2|medium-sized
TGTGCCAGCAGTGAGGGGACTGGGCAAGAGACCCAGTACTTC
CASSEGTGQETQYF
>TRBD1|TRBJ1-2|TRBV28|medium-sized
TGTGCCAGCAGTTTCGGGACAGGGGGGGGAAACTATGGCTACACCTTC
CASSFGTGGGNYGYTF
>NA|TRBJ2-3|TRBV18|medium-sized
TGTGCCAGCTCACCACCGAACACAGATACGCAGTATTTT
CASSPPNTDTQYF
>TRBD2|TRBJ2-1|TRBV4-3|large
TGCGCCAGCAGCCAATGGACTAGCGGCTACAATGAGCAGTTCTTC
CASSQWTSGYNEQFF
>NA|TRBJ1-1|TRBV3-1|medium-sized
TGTGCCAGCAGCCAAGCGGCAGGCCCCAACGACACTGAAGCTTTCTTT
CASSQAAGPNDTEAFF
>NA|TRBJ1-5|TRBV6-6|large
TGTGCCAGCAGTTACTCTCCGGACTCGATTAATCGGCCCCAGCATTTT
CASSYSPDSINRPQHF
>TRBD2|TRBJ2-3|TRBV4-1|medium-sized
TGCGCCAGCAGCCAAGAGGATCGCGGGAGGAGCAGAGATACGCAGTATTTT
CASSQEDRGRSRDTQYF
>TRBD1|TRBJ1-1|TRBV29-1|medium-sized
TGCAGCGTCGGGACAGGGGTAGTGAACACTGAAGCTTTCTTT
CSVGTGVVNTEAFF
>NA|TRBJ1-1|TRBV9|medium-sized
TGTGCCAGCAGCGTAGATCCAGAGAAATATTCTGAAGCTTTCTTT
CASSVDPEKYSEAFF
>NA|TRBJ2-2|TRBV6-1|large
TGTGCCAGCAAGGGTGGAGAGGACACCGGGGAGCTGTTTTTT
CASKGGEDTGELFF
>NA|TRBJ1-6|TRBV3-1|NA
TGTCCCAGCAGCCCCCAGCCGACAGCTAATTCACCCCTCCACTTT
CPSSPQPTANSPLHF
>NA|TRBJ1-1|TRBV18|medium-sized
TGTGCCAGCTCACCCATACAGACGAACACTGAAGCTTTCTTT
CASSPIQTNTEAFF
>NA|TRBJ1-6|TRBV6-2/TRBV6-3|medium-sized
TGTGCCAGCAGTTACCCGGACAGTTCGAATTCACCCCTCCACTTT
CASSYPDSSNSPLHF
>TRBD1|TRBJ2-1|TRBV20-1|large
TGCAGTGCAAACAGGGGGCCGAATGAGCAGTTCTTC
CSANRGPNEQFF
>NA|TRBJ1-2|TRBV5-4|medium-sized
TGTGCCAGCAGCTTGAAGGGGATGGATGGCTACACCTTC
CASSLKGMDGYTF
>NA|TRBJ2-7|TRBV6-6|NA
TGTGCCAGCGGTCCCGTGGGGGGCGAGCAGTACTTC
CASGPVGGEQYF
>NA|TRBJ2-7|TRBV27|hyperexpanded
TGTGCCAGCAGTTTAGGAGGGAACCTCTACGAGCAGTACTTC
CASSLGGNLYEQYF
>TRBD1|TRBJ1-5|TRBV6-1|NA
TGTGCCAGCGGCAGAGAACAGGGGGCCCTAAATCAGCCCCAGCATTTT
CASGREQGALNQPQHF
>NA|TRBJ2-7|TRBV11-2|NA
TGTGCCAGCAGCTTTTCGACTGATAATTCCTACGAGCAGTACTTC
CASSFSTDNSYEQYF
>TRBD1|TRBJ2-1|TRBV2|many
TGTGCCAGCAGTGGGGACAGCTACAATGAGCAGTTCTTC
CASSGDSYNEQFF
>NA|TRBJ2-2|TRBV6-1|large
TGTGCCAGCAGATTAATAAGGGACACCGGGGAGCTGTTTTTT
CASRLIRDTGELFF
>TRBD1|TRBJ2-1|TRBV3-1|medium-sized
TGTGCCAGCAGCCTAAAGACAGGGATCCATGAGCAGTTCTTC
CASSLKTGIHEQFF
>NA|TRBJ2-3|TRBV2|medium-sized
TGTGCCACTGGGGTCATCACAGATACGCAGTATTTT
CATGVITDTQYF
>TRBD2|TRBJ2-5|TRBV29-1|medium-sized
TGCAGCGTTCGGGGACTAGCGGGAGCAGAGACCCAGTACTTC
CSVRGLAGAETQYF
>TRBD2|TRBJ2-5|TRBV20-1|large
TGCAGTGCTTCGGGACTAGCGGGAGATCAGACCCAGTACTTC
CSASGLAGDQTQYF
>TRBD1|TRBJ1-5|TRBV2|medium-sized
TGTGCCAGCAGTGAATGGACAGGGGGTCAGCCCCAGCATTTT
CASSEWTGGQPQHF
>NA|TRBJ2-1|TRBV2|NA
TGTGCCAGCAGCGCAGACCGCTCCGCGGAGCAGTTCTTC
CASSADRSAEQFF
>NA|TRBJ1-1|TRBV3-1|NA
TGTGCCGGCAGCCAATATTACAGCAGTAACACTGAAGCTTTCTTT
CAGSQYYSSNTEAFF
>NA|TRBJ2-4|TRBV4-2|NA
TGTGCCAGCAGCCAAGATACCGGGCGAGCCGGCATTCTGTACTTC
CASSQDTGRAGILYF
>NA|TRBJ2-3|TRBV18|NA
TGTGCCAGCTCACCACCGAGCACAGATACGCAGTATTTT
CASSPPSTDTQYF
>TRBD1|TRBJ1-5|TRBV28|once
TGTGCCAGCAGTTATGGGTCTGGAGGGGGCAATCAGCCCCATCATTTT
CASSYGSGGGNQPHHF
>NA|TRBJ2-2|TRBV2|once
TGTGATAGCAGTGATAGAAGACAGATGAACGGCGGGGAGCTGTTTTTT
CDSSDRRQMNGGELFF
>NA|TRBJ2-3|TRBV4-1|NA
TGCGCCAGCAGCCAAGTGGCGGCTTTCACAGATACGCAGTATTTT
CASSQVAAFTDTQYF
>NA|TRBJ2-1|TRBV7-2|NA
TGTGCCAGCAGCTCACCGGGACTGGCGATTATAAGGGAGTTCTTC
CASSSPGLAIIREFF
>NA|TRBJ1-5|TRBV6-1|medium-sized
TGTGCCAGCAGGACGACACTCAATCAGCCCCAGCATTTT
CASRTTLNQPQHF
>NA|TRBJ1-1|TRBV6-2/TRBV6-3|NA
TGTGCCAGCAAAAAGGGCCCGAACACTGAAGCTTTCTTT
CASKKGPNTEAFF
>TRBD2|TRBJ2-1|TRBV18|medium-sized
TGTGCCAGCTCACCACGCTTGGGACTAGCGGGAGGAGATGAGCAGTTCTTC
CASSPRLGLAGGDEQFF
>NA|TRBJ2-4|TRBV4-1|medium-sized
TGCGCCAGCAGCAACCCCGGTGGTCCGTTAGCCAAAAACATTCAGTACTTC
CASSNPGGPLAKNIQYF
>NA|TRBJ2-1|TRBV2|medium-sized
TGTGCCAGCGATAACAATGAGCAGTTCTTC
CASDNNEQFF
>TRBD1|TRBJ2-1|TRBV7-2|large
TGTGCCAGCAGCTCTAGACAGGGGGCGAATGAGCAGTTCTTC
CASSSRQGANEQFF
>NA|TRBJ2-3|TRBV2|large
TGTGCCAGCAGTGAAGCGGAAGCAGATACGCAGTATTTT
CASSEAEADTQYF
>NA|TRBJ2-2|TRBV29-1|NA
TGCAGCGTTGCACCCGGGGCCGGGGACGGGGAGCTGTTTTTT
CSVAPGAGDGELFF
>TRBD2|TRBJ2-7|TRBV3-1|medium-sized
TGTGCCAGCAGGCGGGAGGGGAACGGGCAGTACTTC
CASRREGNGQYF
>TRBD1|TRBJ2-2|TRBV20-1|few
TGCAGTGCCCAGACAGGGGGACTCACCGGGGAGCCGTTTTTT
CSAQTGGLTGEPFF
>TRBD2|TRBJ2-1|TRBV29-1|medium-sized
TGCAGCGTTGGAACTAGCGGGCACAATGAGCAGTTCTTC
CSVGTSGHNEQFF
>NA|TRBJ2-1|TRBV3-1|NA
TGTGCCGGCAGCCTCCTCCTCAATGAGCAGTCCTTC
CAGSLLLNEQSF
>NA|TRBJ1-2|TRBV15|NA
TGTGCCACCAGCAGAGGAAAGACCGAGAATTGTGGCTACACCTTC
CATSRGKTENCGYTF
>NA|TRBJ2-7|TRBV18|medium-sized
TGTGCCAGCGGGATGGGACAACTAGGACCCTACGAGCAGTACTTC
CASGMGQLGPYEQYF